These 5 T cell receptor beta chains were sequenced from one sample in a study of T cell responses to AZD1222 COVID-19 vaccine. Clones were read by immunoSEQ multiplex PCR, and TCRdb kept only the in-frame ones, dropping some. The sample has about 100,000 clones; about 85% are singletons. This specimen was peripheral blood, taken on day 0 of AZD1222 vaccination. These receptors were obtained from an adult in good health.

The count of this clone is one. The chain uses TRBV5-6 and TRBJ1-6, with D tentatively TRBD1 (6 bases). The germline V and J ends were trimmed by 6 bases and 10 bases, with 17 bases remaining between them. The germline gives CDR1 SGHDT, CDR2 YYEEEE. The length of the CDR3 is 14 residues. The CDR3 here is CASINSGDRSPLHF. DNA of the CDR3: TGTGCCAGCATAAACTCAGGGGACCGGTCACCCCTCCACTTT.

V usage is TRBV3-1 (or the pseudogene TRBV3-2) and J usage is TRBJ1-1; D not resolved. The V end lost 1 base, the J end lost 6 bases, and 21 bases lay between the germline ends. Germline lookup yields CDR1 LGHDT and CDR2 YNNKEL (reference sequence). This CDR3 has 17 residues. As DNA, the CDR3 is TGTGCCAGCAGCCAAGGGGCCAGCCTCATTTCTGTTCCTGAAGCTTTCTTT. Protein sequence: CASSQGASLISVPEAFF.

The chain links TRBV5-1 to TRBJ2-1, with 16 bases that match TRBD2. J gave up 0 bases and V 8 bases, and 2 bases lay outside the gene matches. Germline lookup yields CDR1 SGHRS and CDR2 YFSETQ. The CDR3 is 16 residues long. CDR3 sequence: CASGTSGRVSYNEQFF. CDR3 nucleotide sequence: TGCGCCAGTGGGACTAGCGGGAGGGTCTCCTACAATGAGCAGTTCTTC.

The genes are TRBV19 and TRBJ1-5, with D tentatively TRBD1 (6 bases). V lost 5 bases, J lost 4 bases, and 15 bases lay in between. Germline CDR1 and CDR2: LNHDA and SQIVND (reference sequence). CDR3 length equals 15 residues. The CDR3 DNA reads TGTGCCAGTAGTGGGGGGGGCGCCCAGAATCAGCCCCAGCATTTT. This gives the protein CASSGGGAQNQPQHF. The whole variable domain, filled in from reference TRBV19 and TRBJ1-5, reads DGGITQSPKYLFRKEGQNVTLSCEQNLNHDAMYWYRQDPGQGLRLIYYSQIVNDFQKGDIAEGYSVSREKKESFPLTVTSAQKNPTAFYLCASSGGGAQNQPQHFGDGTRLSIL.

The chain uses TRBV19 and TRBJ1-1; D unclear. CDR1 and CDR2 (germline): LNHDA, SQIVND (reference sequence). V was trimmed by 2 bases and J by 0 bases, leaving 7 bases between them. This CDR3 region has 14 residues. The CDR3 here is CASSISPVNTEAFF. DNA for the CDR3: TGTGCCAGTAGTATAAGTCCAGTGAACACTGAAGCTTTCTTT.